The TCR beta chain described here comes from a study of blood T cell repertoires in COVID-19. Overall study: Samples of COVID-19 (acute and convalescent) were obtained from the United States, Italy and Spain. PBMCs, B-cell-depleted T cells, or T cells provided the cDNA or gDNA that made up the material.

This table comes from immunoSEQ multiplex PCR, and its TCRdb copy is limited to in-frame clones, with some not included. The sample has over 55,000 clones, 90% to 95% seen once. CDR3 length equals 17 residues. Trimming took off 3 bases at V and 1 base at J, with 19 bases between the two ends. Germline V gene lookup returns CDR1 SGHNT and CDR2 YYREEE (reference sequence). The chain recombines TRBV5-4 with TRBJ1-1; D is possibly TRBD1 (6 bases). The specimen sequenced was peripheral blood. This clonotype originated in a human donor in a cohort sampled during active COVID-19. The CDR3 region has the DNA TGTGCCAGCAGCTCCAGACTAACAGGGACCGGGAACACTGAAGCTTTCTTT. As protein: CASSSRLTGTGNTEAFF.